These 16 T cell receptor beta chains originate from one sample sequenced in a study of T-cell reconstitution after alpha-beta-depleted transplantation in children (dated by TCRdb to the mid-2010s). Library method: PCR. Sequenced using an Illumina HiSeq 2500. TCR libraries were prepared with molecular barcoding, using unique molecular identifiers to normalize TCRbeta repertoire quantification. TCRdb reran the public reads through fastp at Q25 and MiXCR, keeping productive beta chains. One record per CDR3 amino acid sequence lists the most common genes and DNA. Here the sample has some 300,000 distinct CDR3 sequences; about 9.3% occur a single time. The ten biggest clones cover approximately 2.3% of the sample. The source was PBMCs from the stem cell graft donor, collected from the stem cell graft. The receptors were sampled from a human donor who donated a stem cell graft to a child with acute lymphoblastic leukemia.

This clonotype has at least ten counts. The V call is TRBV5-1, the J call TRBJ2-7; TRBD1 matches at 7 bases. The V and J ends lost 0 bases and 5 bases, in that order; junction bases with no gene match: 8. This CDR3 region has 15 residues. Germline CDR1 is SGHRS and CDR2 is YFSETQ. The CDR3 is CASSLGRDRDNEQYF. CDR3 in DNA: TGCGCCAGCAGCTTGGGCCGTGACAGGGACAACGAGCAGTACTTC. Filled out from reference TRBV5-1 and TRBJ2-7, the complete variable domain reads KAGVTQTPRYLIKTRGQQVTLSCSPISGHRSVSWYQQTPGQGLQFLFEYFSETQRNKGNFPGRFSGRQFSNSRSEMNVSTLELGDSALYLCASSLGRDRDNEQYFGPGTRLTVT.

This rearrangement joins TRBV28 to TRBJ1-1, with D maybe TRBD1 (6 bases). The CDR3 is 13 amino acids. V lost 9 bases and J lost 6, with 17 bases in between. Germline CDR1 and CDR2: MDHEN and SYDVKM. The CDR3 here is CASRGMEASEAFF. Written as DNA, the CDR3 is TGTGCCAGTAGGGGGATGGAGGCCTCTGAAGCTTTCTTT. Full variable domain (rest looked up from reference TRBV28 and TRBJ1-1): DVKVTQSSRYLVKRTGEKVFLECVQDMDHENMFWYRQDPGLGLRLIYFSYDVKMKEKGDIPEGYSVSREKKERFSLILESASTNQTSMYLCASRGMEASEAFFGQGTRLTVV.

The sample holds a few counts of this clonotype. This rearrangement joins TRBV5-1 to TRBJ1-1, with D uncertain. The germline V and J ends were trimmed by 5 bases and 6 bases, with 11 bases remaining between them. CDR1 SGHRS and CDR2 YFSETQ come from the germline V gene. The CDR3 sequence is 12 residues long. CDR3 loop: CASSYIGAEAFF. The CDR3 DNA follows: TGCGCCAGCAGTTATATTGGGGCTGAAGCTTTCTTT.

The chain has TRBV7-2 and TRBJ2-7; possible D gene TRBD2, 5 bases. The CDR3 runs to 14 residues. With 5 bases removed from V and 7 bases from J, the gap between germline ends came to 18 bases. The germline gives CDR1 SGHTA, CDR2 FQGNSA. This chain's CDR3 is CASSRPGNSKEQYF. The CDR3 region has the DNA TGTGCCAGCAGCCGACCGGGAAACTCGAAGGAGCAGTACTTC.

This clonotype was counted a few times. The V call is TRBV7-2, the J call TRBJ2-7, with 10 bases identical to TRBD1. Germline lookup yields CDR1 SGHTA and CDR2 FQGNSA. This CDR3 spans 17 amino acids. V dropped 5 bases and J dropped 1; count of bases not matched to a gene: 11. CDR3 sequence (DNA): TGTGCCAGCAGCCCTACCGGGACAGGGGCTAAATCCTACGAGCAGTACTTC. Translation gives CASSPTGTGAKSYEQYF.

This clonotype has just a few counts. The chain joins TRBV29-1 to TRBJ2-5; D is ambiguous. There are 13 residues in the CDR3. Between the trimmed V and J ends, which lost 4 bases and 5 bases, there was a span of 14 bases. Germline V gives CDR1 SQVTM, CDR2 ANQGSEA. This CDR3 is CSVAVAPKETQYF. CDR3 nucleotides: TGCAGCGTTGCCGTTGCTCCGAAGGAGACCCAGTACTTC.

This clonotype was seen only a few times. The chain recombines TRBV29-1 with TRBJ2-7; D possibly corresponds to TRBD2 (5 bases). Germline CDR1 reads SQVTM; CDR2 reads ANQGSEA. The CDR3 is made up of 13 amino acids. Deletions cut 6 bases from V and 6 bases from J, with 18 bases between. The CDR3 region is CSVDSQRVGEQYF. The DNA of the CDR3 is TGCAGCGTCGATAGCCAGAGGGTAGGCGAGCAGTACTTC.

Ten or more counts support this clonotype. This chain joins TRBV5-6 and TRBJ2-2; 8 bases match TRBD2. The germline CDR1 and CDR2 sequences are SGHDT and YYEEEE. Trimming cost V 1 base and J 3 bases; bases outside gene matches: 8. This CDR3 is 17 amino acids long. The CDR3 region has the DNA TGTGCCAGCAGCTTGTTCGCGGGAGGTTTGGACACCGGGGAGCTGTTTTTT. Its translation: CASSLFAGGLDTGELFF.

The sample holds many counts of this clonotype. The gene calls are TRBV6-1 and TRBJ1-2; 12 nucleotides line up with TRBD1. The CDR3 extends over 17 amino acids. Trimming cost V 5 bases and J 8 bases; bases outside gene matches: 15. The germline V gene has CDR1 MNHNS and CDR2 SASEGT. The CDR3 DNA reads TGTGCCAGCAGTCCCCGGGGTTCGGGACAGGGGGCGCGAGGCTACACCTTC. It is translated as CASSPRGSGQGARGYTF.

The V call is TRBV4-1, the J call TRBJ1-3; unclear D gene. This CDR3 is built from 15 residues. Looked up from germline, CDR1 is MGHRA and CDR2 is YSYEKL. Deletions cut 1 base from V and 5 bases from J, with 12 bases between. The CDR3 region is CASSQGLGSRNTIYF. CDR3 DNA: TGCGCCAGCAGCCAAGGTTTGGGGTCTCGAAACACCATATATTTT.

The rearrangement joins TRBV20-1 to TRBJ1-3, with 9 bases matching TRBD1. After removal of 3 bases from V and 2 bases from J, the junction contained 14 bases not matched to a gene. CDR1 and CDR2 from the germline V gene are DFQATT and SNEGSKA (reference sequence). The length of the CDR3 is 18 residues. CDR3 nucleotides: TGCAGTGCTAGCGGACAGGGGTTCCCTCGGTTAGCTGGAAACACCATATATTTT. Protein: CSASGQGFPRLAGNTIYF.

This clonotype was detected only a few times. This rearrangement joins TRBV6-5 to TRBJ2-5; no reliable D call. CDR1 is MNHEY and CDR2 is SVGAGI in the germline V gene. The CDR3 runs 16 residues. Trimming removed 2 bases at V and 1 base at J, with 14 bases between. The CDR3 DNA reads TGTGCCAGCAGTTACCCTCCCCAAGACTCCCAAGAGACCCAGTACTTC. Its protein product is CASSYPPQDSQETQYF.

The CDR3 loop is CASRDSTNTGELFF. The DNA for the CDR3 is TGTGCGAGCCGGGACTCCACGAACACCGGGGAGCTGTTTTTT. The genes are TRBV19 and TRBJ2-2, with D tentatively TRBD2 (6 bases). This CDR3 comprises 14 residues. Germline V gives CDR1 LNHDA, CDR2 SQIVND (reference sequence).

This clonotype was detected only a few times. CDR3 DNA sequence: TGTGCCAGCAAACCGTCCGGGTCGGGCTATGGCTACACCTTC. Protein product: CASKPSGSGYGYTF. This chain joins TRBV7-9 and TRBJ1-2; unclear D gene. The germline V and J ends were trimmed by 7 bases and 4 bases, with 16 bases remaining between them. The CDR3 is 14 residues long. Germline V gives CDR1 SEHNR, CDR2 FQNEAQ (reference sequence).

This clonotype was seen only a few times. The rearrangement uses TRBV27 and TRBJ1-4, with D unresolved. Trimming took 8 bases from V and 0 from J, leaving 16 bases between them. The germline V gene has CDR1 MNHEY and CDR2 SMNVEV (reference sequence). CDR3 length: 16 amino acids. DNA for the CDR3: TGTGCCAGCGGGAAATTAAGAGGTACAACTAATGAAAAACTGTTTTTT. This sequence encodes CASGKLRGTTNEKLFF.

The gene calls are TRBV19 and TRBJ2-1; 11 positions agree with TRBD2. J gave up 6 bases and V 4 bases, and 8 bases lay outside the gene matches. In germline, CDR1 is LNHDA, CDR2 SQIVND (reference sequence). This CDR3 has 16 amino acids. The CDR3 spells CASSKTSGSGGNEQFF. The CDR3 nucleotides read TGTGCCAGTAGTAAAACTAGCGGGAGTGGTGGCAATGAGCAGTTCTTC.